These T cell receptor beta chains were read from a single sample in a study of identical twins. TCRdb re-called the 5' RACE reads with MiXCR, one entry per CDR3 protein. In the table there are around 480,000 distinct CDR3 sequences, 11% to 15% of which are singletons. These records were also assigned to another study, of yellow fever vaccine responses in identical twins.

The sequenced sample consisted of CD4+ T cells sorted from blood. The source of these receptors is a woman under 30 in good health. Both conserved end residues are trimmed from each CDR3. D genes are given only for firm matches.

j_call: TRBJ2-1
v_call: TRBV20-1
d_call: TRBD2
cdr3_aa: SASSGLAGYNEQF

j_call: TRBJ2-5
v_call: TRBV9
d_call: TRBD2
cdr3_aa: ASSDIAGGKTQY

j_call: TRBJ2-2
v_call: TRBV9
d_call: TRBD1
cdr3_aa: ASSSRSGQTGELF

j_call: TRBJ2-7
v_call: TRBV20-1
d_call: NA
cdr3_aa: SARDPGKGGSYEQY

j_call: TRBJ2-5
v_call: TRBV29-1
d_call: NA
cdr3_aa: SVVIRSLQETQY

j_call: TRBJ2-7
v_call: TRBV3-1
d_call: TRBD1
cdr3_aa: ASSQAGTAYEQY

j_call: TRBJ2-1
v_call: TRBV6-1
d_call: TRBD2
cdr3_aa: ASSGGRAGGTGEQF

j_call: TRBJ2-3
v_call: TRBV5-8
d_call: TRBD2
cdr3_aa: ASRSSGRVADTQY

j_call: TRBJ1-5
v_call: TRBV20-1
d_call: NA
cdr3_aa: SASWANQPQH

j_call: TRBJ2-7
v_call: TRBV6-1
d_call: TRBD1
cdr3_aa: ASSPSGGTGYEQY

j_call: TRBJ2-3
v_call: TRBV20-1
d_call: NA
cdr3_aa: SATFSVPDTQY

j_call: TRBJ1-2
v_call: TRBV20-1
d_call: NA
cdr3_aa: SARDAPEVRYGYT

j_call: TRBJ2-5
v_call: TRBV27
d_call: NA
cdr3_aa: ASSPRYQETQY

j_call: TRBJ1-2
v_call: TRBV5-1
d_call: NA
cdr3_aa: ASSSMPESAGGYT

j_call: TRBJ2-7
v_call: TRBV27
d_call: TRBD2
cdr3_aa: ASSLGQASGTYEQY

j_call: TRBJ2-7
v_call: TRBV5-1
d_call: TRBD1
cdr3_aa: ASSLQWDRLSYEQY

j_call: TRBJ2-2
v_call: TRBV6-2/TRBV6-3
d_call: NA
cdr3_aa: ASSYIGANTGELF

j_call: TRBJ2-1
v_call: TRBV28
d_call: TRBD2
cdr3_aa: ASSLESGRLSYNEQF

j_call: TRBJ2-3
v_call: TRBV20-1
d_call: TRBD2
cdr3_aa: SAVTSGDRDTQY

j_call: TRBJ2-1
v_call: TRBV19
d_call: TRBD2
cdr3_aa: ASKPTRGSAGGLYEQF

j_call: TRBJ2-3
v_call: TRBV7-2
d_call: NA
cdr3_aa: ASSFKGVDTQY

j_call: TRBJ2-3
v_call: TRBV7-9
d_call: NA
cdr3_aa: ASSPEGRGADTQY

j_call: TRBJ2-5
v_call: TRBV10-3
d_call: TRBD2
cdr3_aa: AISNRLAGQETQY

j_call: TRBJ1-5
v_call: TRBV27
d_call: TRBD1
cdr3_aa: ASSLSWDSLQPQH

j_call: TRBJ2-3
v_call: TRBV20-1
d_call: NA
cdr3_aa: SAPRGVGGATDTQY

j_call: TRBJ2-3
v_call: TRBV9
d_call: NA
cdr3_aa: ASSVVGGSTDTQY

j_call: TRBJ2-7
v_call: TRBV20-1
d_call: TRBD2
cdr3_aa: SDSPPPGLAGPYEQY

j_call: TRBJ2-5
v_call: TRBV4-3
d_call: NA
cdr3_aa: ASSQEFERGTRYQETQY

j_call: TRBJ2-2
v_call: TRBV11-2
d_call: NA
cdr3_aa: ASSWAGELF

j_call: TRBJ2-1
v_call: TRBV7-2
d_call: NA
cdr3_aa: ASSLEAVSYNEQF

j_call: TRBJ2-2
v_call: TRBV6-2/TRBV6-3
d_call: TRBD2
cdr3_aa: ASSTTGTSGGAVYTGELF

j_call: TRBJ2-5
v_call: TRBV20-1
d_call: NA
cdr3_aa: SVMPGLQETQY

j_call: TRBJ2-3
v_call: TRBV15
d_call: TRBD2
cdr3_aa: ATSRVEGTSGGRADTQY

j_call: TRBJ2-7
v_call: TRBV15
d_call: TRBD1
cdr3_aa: ATSRLPRGTGTSYEQY

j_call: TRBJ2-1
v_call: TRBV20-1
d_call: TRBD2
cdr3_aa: SARSAGAMNEQF